Shown below are 29 T cell receptor beta chains from a single sample sequenced in a study of shared clonotypes between healthy human individuals. The naive CD8 subset, CD45RO-negative cells positively selected for CCR7, excluded terminally differentiated effector memory CD45RA+ cells. Assay used: immunoSEQ multiplex PCR; TCRdb lists only in-frame clones, some missing. This sample has around 610,000 clones; 95% to 97% occur once, and the top ten carry approximately 0.1%. The source material was naive CD8+ T cells sorted from blood. These receptor sequences come from a young woman in good health.

This clone has a handful of counts. The chain has TRBV6-6 and TRBJ2-7; 9 bases fit TRBD2. CDR1 MNHNY and CDR2 SVGAGI come from the germline V gene (reference sequence). The trim removed 3 bases at V and 6 bases at J, leaving 9 bases unmatched. The CDR3 extends over 15 amino acids. This chain's CDR3 is CASSYPRSGRTEQYF. In nucleotides, the CDR3 is TGTGCCAGCAGTTATCCTAGGAGCGGGAGGACCGAGCAGTACTTC.

The chain joins TRBV19 to TRBJ1-2; D not certain. The CDR3 has 14 residues. V was pared by 5 bases and J by 4 bases, with 14 bases between. CDR1 is LNHDA, CDR2 SQIVND, per germline (reference sequence). CDR3 nucleotides: TGTGCCAGTAGTGTCGCAGGTACTTCCTATGGCTACACCTTC. Translated, it gives CASSVAGTSYGYTF. The full variable domain, completed using reference TRBV19 and TRBJ1-2, is DGGITQSPKYLFRKEGQNVTLSCEQNLNHDAMYWYRQDPGQGLRLIYYSQIVNDFQKGDIAEGYSVSREKKESFPLTVTSAQKNPTAFYLCASSVAGTSYGYTFGSGTRLTVV.

The V and J genes are TRBV6-7 and TRBJ2-5; D is undetermined. TRBV6-7 is labeled an ORF, and its function is uncertain. The V and J ends lost 6 bases and 5 bases respectively, with 13 bases between them. The CDR3 length is 13 residues. CDR3 coding DNA: TGTGCCAGCAGATTACTGAGTGCCGAGACCCAGTACTTC. The encoded protein is CASRLLSAETQYF.

The chain employs TRBV19 and TRBJ2-7, with a tentative D call TRBD1 (5 bases). V was pared by 3 bases and J by 1 base, with 10 bases between. The V gene's germline CDR1 is LNHDA and CDR2 SQIVND (reference sequence). CDR3 length: 14 amino acids. The CDR3 region has the DNA TGTGCCAGTAGTATTGGTCCAGGGTCCTACGAGCAGTACTTC. Its protein is CASSIGPGSYEQYF.

The chain links TRBV4-1 to TRBJ1-6; D remains unclear. The CDR3 has 14 residues. The ends were cut back, 0 bases at V and 7 bases at J, with 7 bases in the middle. Germline V CDR1 and CDR2: MGHRA, YSYEKL. DNA of the CDR3: TGCGCCAGCAGCCAAGAAGTCAGCAATTCACCCCTCCACTTT. The encoded protein is CASSQEVSNSPLHF.

V and J are TRBV12-5 and TRBJ2-3, with 10 bases identical to TRBD2. Germline V gene data show CDR1 as LGHNT and CDR2 as FRNRAP. This CDR3 contains 15 residues. Trimming took 6 bases from V and 3 from J; bases not matched to a gene: 6. The CDR3 loop reads CASGHVAGGTDTQYF. The CDR3 DNA follows: TGTGCTAGTGGCCACGTAGCGGGAGGTACAGATACGCAGTATTTT.

This chain links TRBV28 with TRBJ1-5; no clear D. Per the germline V gene, CDR1 is MDHEN and CDR2 is SYDVKM. The V end lost 7 bases, the J end lost 0 bases, and 7 bases lay between the germline ends. This CDR3 is built from 13 residues. The CDR3 loop reads CASKGYSNQPQHF. The CDR3 DNA follows: TGTGCCAGCAAAGGATATAGCAATCAGCCCCAGCATTTT.

This clone was detected once. This chain connects TRBV5-4 to TRBJ1-1; 7 bases align to TRBD1. The CDR3 covers 16 residues. The germline CDR1 and CDR2 sequences are SGHNT and YYREEE (reference sequence). V was clipped by 5 bases and J by 3 bases; unmatched bases: 13. CDR3 sequence: CASRFGGGRVDTEAFF. The CDR3, as DNA: TGTGCCAGCAGATTTGGAGGGGGCCGAGTGGACACTGAAGCTTTCTTT.

The chain carries TRBV7-8 and TRBJ1-4; D gene ambiguous. This CDR3 is 14 amino acids long. V lost 2 bases, J lost 2 bases, and 6 bases lay in between. Germline V CDR1 and CDR2: SGHVS, FQNEAQ. This chain's CDR3 is CASSLHLTNEKLFF. CDR3 DNA: TGTGCCAGCAGCTTACACCTTACTAATGAAAAACTGTTTTTT.

The V and J genes are TRBV6-5 and TRBJ1-2; D unresolved. The CDR3 is made up of 12 amino acids. Between the trimmed V and J ends, which lost 6 bases and 7 bases, there was a span of 12 bases. The germline V gene has CDR1 MNHEY and CDR2 SVGAGI. This CDR3 is CASSSARAGYTF. CDR3 nucleotide sequence: TGTGCCAGCAGCTCAGCCCGGGCTGGCTACACCTTC.

V gene TRBV5-4 combines with J gene TRBJ2-3; TRBD2 matches at 8 bases. CDR1 and CDR2 (germline): SGHNT, YYREEE (reference sequence). The CDR3 consists of 15 residues. J lost 2 bases, V lost 3 bases, and 5 bases had no gene match. This CDR3 is CASSSLAGITDTQYF. CDR3 in DNA: TGTGCCAGCAGCTCTCTAGCGGGCATCACAGATACGCAGTATTTT. The full variable domain, its missing parts supplied by reference TRBV5-4 and TRBJ2-3, is ETGVTQSPTHLIKTRGQQVTLRCSSQSGHNTVSWYQQALGQGPQFIFQYYREEENGRGNFPPRFSGLQFPNYSSELNVNALELDDSALYLCASSSLAGITDTQYFGPGTRLTVL.

The V and J genes are TRBV4-1 and TRBJ1-1; D gene ambiguous. The CDR3 is 13 residues long. Between the trimmed V and J ends, which lost 4 bases and 6 bases, there was a span of 12 bases. The V gene's germline CDR1 is MGHRA and CDR2 YSYEKL. The CDR3 sequence: CASSPLESAEAFF. CDR3 coding DNA: TGCGCCAGCAGCCCTCTTGAGTCCGCTGAAGCTTTCTTT.

The chain employs TRBV5-1 and TRBJ1-4, with 11 bases aligning to TRBD1. V shed 3 bases, J shed 10 bases, and the junction held 5 bases outside the gene matches. Germline V gives CDR1 SGHRS, CDR2 YFSETQ. This CDR3 has 14 amino acids. This CDR3 reads CASSWDRGAGKLFF. The CDR3 bases are TGCGCCAGCAGCTGGGACAGGGGGGCTGGAAAACTGTTTTTT.

The V gene is TRBV5-6, the J gene TRBJ1-1; 7 nucleotides match TRBD1. Germline lookup yields CDR1 SGHDT and CDR2 YYEEEE. CDR3 length equals 13 residues. The V and J ends lost 6 bases and 4 bases, in that order; junction bases with no gene match: 6. The CDR3 nucleotides read TGTGCCAGCACCGAGGGGGCGGGCACTGAAGCTTTCTTT. This encodes CASTEGAGTEAFF.

The chain recombines TRBV7-9 with TRBJ1-1; 7 nucleotides match TRBD1. CDR1 and CDR2 (germline): SEHNR, FQNEAQ (reference sequence). The CDR3 spans 11 residues. V shed 8 bases and J 6 bases; nucleotides not matched to a gene: 3. CDR3 protein: CASQGGPEAFF. DNA of the CDR3: TGTGCCAGCCAGGGGGGGCCTGAAGCTTTCTTT. Filled out from reference TRBV7-9 and TRBJ1-1, the complete variable domain reads DTGVSQNPRHKITKRGQNVTFRCDPISEHNRLYWYRQTLGQGPEFLTYFQNEAQLEKSRLLSDRFSAERPKGSFSTLEIQRTEQGDSAMYLCASQGGPEAFFGQGTRLTVV.

A single count supports this clone. V is TRBV4-1 and J is TRBJ2-7, with D tentatively TRBD1 (7 bases). V was pared by 1 base and J by 2 bases, with 15 bases between. In germline, CDR1 is MGHRA, CDR2 YSYEKL. This CDR3 is 16 amino acids long. As DNA, the CDR3 is TGCGCCAGCAGCCAAGCCGGCCAGGGGGGCACCTACGAGCAGTACTTC. This codes for CASSQAGQGGTYEQYF.

The chain couples TRBV5-4 to TRBJ1-3; perhaps TRBD1 as D (6 bases). Germline lookup yields CDR1 SGHNT and CDR2 YYREEE (reference sequence). V shed 3 bases and J shed 4 bases, with 14 bases lying between them. The CDR3 sequence is 15 residues long. CDR3 coding DNA: TGTGCCAGCAGCTCGAAACAGGGATCAGGAAACACCATATATTTT. This sequence encodes CASSSKQGSGNTIYF.

The chain has TRBV19 and TRBJ2-5; 7 bases are shared with TRBD2. Germline lookup yields CDR1 LNHDA and CDR2 SQIVND (reference sequence). V lost 5 bases and J lost 11; bases outside the gene matches: 14. The CDR3 is 14 amino acids. CDR3 loop: CASSWAGDLTEQYF. Written as DNA, the CDR3 is TGTGCCAGTAGTTGGGCGGGAGACCTTACGGAGCAGTACTTC. The full variable domain, with the rest looked up from reference TRBV19 and TRBJ2-5, is DGGITQSPKYLFRKEGQNVTLSCEQNLNHDAMYWYRQDPGQGLRLIYYSQIVNDFQKGDIAEGYSVSREKKESFPLTVTSAQKNPTAFYLCASSWAGDLTEQYFGPGTRLLVL.

V usage is TRBV4-1 and J usage is TRBJ1-3; weak D call: TRBD1 (5 bases). The germline gives CDR1 MGHRA, CDR2 YSYEKL. The germline V and J ends were trimmed by 0 bases and 2 bases, with 14 bases remaining between them. The CDR3 sequence is 17 residues long. CDR3 in DNA: TGCGCCAGCAGCCAAGACATCGGGGGACCCGCTGGAAACACCATATATTTT. Its protein is CASSQDIGGPAGNTIYF.

This clone was observed a single time. J is TRBJ2-7 and V is TRBV27; perhaps TRBD1 as D (6 bases). Looked up from germline, CDR1 is MNHEY and CDR2 is SMNVEV (reference sequence). V lost 2 bases and J lost 4, with 9 bases in between. The CDR3 contains 13 residues. The CDR3: CASSLNRDYEQYF. The CDR3 region has the DNA TGTGCCAGCAGTTTAAACAGGGATTACGAGCAGTACTTC.

The chain links TRBV5-1 to TRBJ2-7, with D hard to call. This CDR3 region has 13 residues. CDR1 is SGHRS and CDR2 is YFSETQ in the germline V gene. V was clipped by 4 bases and J by 6 bases, with 14 bases between them. CDR3 coding DNA: TGCGCCAGCAGCCCCGTGGGCATTACCGAGCAGTACTTC. The encoded protein is CASSPVGITEQYF.

The chain employs TRBV9 and TRBJ2-3; 7 bases fit TRBD2. Germline values: CDR1 SGDLS, CDR2 YYNGEE. The V gene end was trimmed by 3 bases and the J gene end by 3 bases; junction bases not matched to a gene: 7. There are 15 residues in the CDR3. The CDR3 here is CASSGGLINTDTQYF. The CDR3 DNA is TGTGCCAGCAGCGGGGGACTAATTAATACAGATACGCAGTATTTT.

Only one count was recorded for this clone. The genes are TRBV7-9 and TRBJ2-1; 8 nucleotides line up with TRBD2. The CDR3 consists of 15 residues. CDR1 and CDR2 (germline): SEHNR, FQNEAQ (reference sequence). After removal of 6 bases from V and 4 bases from J, the junction contained 8 bases not matched to a gene. CDR3 loop: CASSLSGSGYNEQFF. CDR3 coding DNA: TGTGCCAGCAGTTTAAGCGGGAGTGGGTACAATGAGCAGTTCTTC.

J is TRBJ1-2 and V is TRBV6-1; D perhaps matches TRBD1 (5 bases). Between the trimmed V and J ends, which lost 8 bases and 1 base, there was a span of 8 bases. Germline CDR1 is MNHNS and CDR2 is SASEGT. The length of the CDR3 is 12 residues. The CDR3, as DNA: TGTGCCAGCGGAGACAGTAACTATGGCTACACCTTC. Its protein is CASGDSNYGYTF.

The genes are TRBV14 and TRBJ2-7; 10 bases fit TRBD2. Germline trimming cut 0 bases from V and 5 bases from J; bases unmatched to any gene: 7. The CDR3 has 16 residues. Germline V gene sequence: CDR1 SGHDN, CDR2 FVKESK. In DNA form, the CDR3 reads TGTGCCAGCAGCCAAGACCGAGAGCGGGAGGGCCACGAGCAGTACTTC. Residues: CASSQDREREGHEQYF.

This clone was detected a few times. This sequence joins TRBV9 and TRBJ1-1; no firm D call. This CDR3 is 13 amino acids long. The V end was cut by 0 bases, the J end by 4 bases, with 7 bases between. CDR1 is SGDLS and CDR2 is YYNGEE in the germline V gene. The CDR3: CASSVARSTEAFF. Written as DNA, the CDR3 is TGTGCCAGCAGCGTAGCTAGGAGCACTGAAGCTTTCTTT.

The V gene is TRBV2, the J gene TRBJ2-5; a weak D match, TRBD1 (5 bases). V dropped 7 bases and J dropped 2 bases, with 14 bases sitting between them. The germline CDR1 and CDR2 sequences are SNHLY and FYNNEI. The CDR3 has 14 residues. The CDR3 is CASKERGLQETQYF. CDR3 bases: TGTGCCAGCAAAGAAAGGGGTCTACAAGAGACCCAGTACTTC.

As to this clone: The sample holds other DNA sequences that translate to the same CDR3. The chain uses TRBV20-1 and TRBJ2-2; D unresolved. With 3 bases removed from V and 5 bases from J, the gap between germline ends came to 4 bases. Germline V gene sequence: CDR1 DFQATT, CDR2 SNEGSKA (reference sequence). The CDR3 spans 11 residues. CDR3 protein: CSARRTGELFF. CDR3 nucleotides: TGCAGTGCTAGGAGAACCGGGGAGCTGTTTTTT.

CDR3 protein: CASSLSLVGQGANEQYF. CDR3 bases: TGTGCCAGCAGTTTGTCCTTAGTAGGGCAGGGGGCAAACGAGCAGTACTTC. The chain joins TRBV28 to TRBJ2-7, with TRBD1 matching 8 bases. The CDR3 is 17 residues long. CDR1 is MDHEN, CDR2 SYDVKM, per germline. Unmatched junction bases numbered 15, after V lost 3 bases and J lost 5 bases.